This record covers a single T cell receptor (beta chain). Using immunoSEQ multiplex PCR, the repertoire was profiled, and TCRdb retains in-frame clones only, with some absent. This table holds 200,000 to 250,000 clones, about 87% found once. There are 16 residues in the CDR3. Germline CDR1 and CDR2: SGDLS and YYNGEE. Germline trimming cut 4 bases from V and 4 bases from J; bases unmatched to any gene: 11. The sample comes from a study of blood T cell repertoires in COVID-19. The receptor's source is a woman aged 30 to 39 who had recovered from COVID-19. The chain joins TRBV9 to TRBJ1-3; 7 bases fit TRBD1. Sequencing input: PBMCs or T cells enriched from blood (not recorded which). The CDR3 DNA reads as TGTGCCAGCAGCCCCAGGAGACAGGGCGGAGGAAACACCATATATTTT. Amino acid sequence: CASSPRRQGGGNTIYF.